This is a list of T cell receptor beta chains from one sample in a study of shared clonotypes between healthy human individuals. Clones were read by immunoSEQ multiplex PCR, and TCRdb kept only the in-frame ones, dropping some. The data contain 2.3 million or so clones, more than 80% of them seen just once; the ten biggest clones take up 0.39%. Input material: naive CD4+ T cells from PBMCs. Source of these receptors: a man aged 18 to 29 in good health. Some clones in this sample may be carry-over from other donors' samples. CDR3s include the opening cysteine and the closing phenylalanine or tryptophan. Each record gives: V gene, J gene, clone size, D gene, CDR3 DNA, CDR3 protein. A D gene is named only where the DNA matches it firmly. Part of the rows lack a size; the others show once, few, many or a class for expanded clones.

>TRBV2|TRBJ2-3|-|-
TGTGCCAGCAGTGTCTGGACCGACACAGATACGCAGTATTTT
CASSVWTDTDTQYF
>TRBV4-2|TRBJ1-2|-|-
TGTGCCAGCAGCCACCCCCGCAGGGAGGATGGCTACACCTTC
CASSHPRREDGYTF
>TRBV5-4|TRBJ2-3|-|TRBD2
TGTGCCAGCAGCCCGGGGACTACCACAGATACGCAGTATTTT
CASSPGTTTDTQYF
>TRBV12-5|TRBJ2-1|-|TRBD2
TGTGCTAGTGGGTCTAGCGGGAGCTCCTACAATGAGCAGTTCTTC
CASGSSGSSYNEQFF
>TRBV5-4|TRBJ2-1|-|-
TGTGCCAGCAGCTTGGACCGAAGGGATGAGCAGTTCTTC
CASSLDRRDEQFF
>TRBV7-9|TRBJ2-3|-|-
TGTGCCAGCAGCTTAAAGCTCAGGGGCACAGATACGCAGTATTTT
CASSLKLRGTDTQYF
>TRBV7-2|TRBJ1-1|-|-
TGTGCCAGCAGACCTAGGAGGGTCCAGGGTCGGGACACTGAAGCTTTCTTT
CASRPRRVQGRDTEAFF
>TRBV28|TRBJ2-4|-|-
TGTGCCAGCACCTGGGGGGGCGCGGTAGCCAAAAACATTCAGTACTTC
CASTWGGAVAKNIQYF
>TRBV27|TRBJ2-2|-|TRBD1
TGTGCCAGCAGGGCTTCCCTGGGACAGGGGCCCACCGGGGAGCTGTTTTTT
CASRASLGQGPTGELFF
>TRBV4-1|TRBJ2-7|-|-
TGCGCCAGCAGCCCACTGGGTAGCTCCTACGAGCAGTACTTC
CASSPLGSSYEQYF
>TRBV5-1|TRBJ2-1|-|-
TGCGCCAGCAGCTTGGACAGGGTCTACAATGAGCAGTTCTTC
CASSLDRVYNEQFF
>TRBV5-4|TRBJ2-5|few|-
TGTGCCAGCAGCTTCGGACAGGAGGGGGTCGAGACCCAGTACTTC
CASSFGQEGVETQYF
>TRBV7-8|TRBJ1-5|-|-
TGTGCCAGCAGCCCCATGGGTGGAGGGGGGTCGAATCAGCCCCAGCATTTT
CASSPMGGGGSNQPQHF
>TRBV29-1|TRBJ2-7|-|-
TGCAGCGTTGAAGCCGATAGCTACCACGAGCAGTACTTC
CSVEADSYHEQYF
>TRBV5-1|TRBJ2-7|-|TRBD2
TGCGCCAGCAGCTTGGGGCTAGCGGGAGGGCTCTACGAGCAGTACTTC
CASSLGLAGGLYEQYF
>TRBV27|TRBJ1-5|-|-
TGTGCCAGCAGTCTCAATTCTGGTAGGGGTCAGCCCCAGCATTTT
CASSLNSGRGQPQHF
>TRBV25-1|TRBJ1-2|-|-
TGTGCCAGCAGTGAATTAAGAGGGTTGCGTGGCTACACCTTC
CASSELRGLRGYTF
>TRBV7-2|TRBJ2-7|-|TRBD2
TGTGCCAGCAGCTTTATTAGCGGGAGGTTCGGGTACGAGCAGTACTTC
CASSFISGRFGYEQYF
>TRBV6-6|TRBJ2-1|-|TRBD2
TGTGCCAGCAGTAAACTAGCGGACTCCTACAATGAGCAGTTCTTC
CASSKLADSYNEQFF
>TRBV6-5|TRBJ2-3|-|-
TGTGCCAGCAGTTATTTAAGAGTCGGGCTGACTACGCAGTATTTT
CASSYLRVGLTTQYF
>TRBV6-6|TRBJ2-5|-|TRBD1
TGTGCCAGCAGTTACCCTGGACAGGTGGAGACCCAGTACTTC
CASSYPGQVETQYF
>TRBV7-2|TRBJ2-4|once|-
TGTGCCAGCAGCTTCGACCTTACAGCCAAAAACATTCAGTACTTC
CASSFDLTAKNIQYF
>TRBV7-8|TRBJ1-4|-|TRBD1
TGTGCCAGCAGCGTCCGGGACAGGGGTGCGGCTAATGAAAAACTGTTTTTT
CASSVRDRGAANEKLFF
>TRBV18|TRBJ1-5|-|-
TGTGCCAGCTCACCACTCCGGGACCAGCCCCAGCATTTT
CASSPLRDQPQHF
>TRBV6-1|TRBJ2-5|-|-
TGTGCCAGCAGTGGAGCTAGGGGGGTTGGCAGCATCTTCCAAGAGACCCAGTACTTC
CASSGARGVGSIFQETQYF
>TRBV6-6|TRBJ2-7|-|TRBD2
TGTGCCAGCAGACCCGGGACTAGCGCCCCGGGGGAGTACTTC
CASRPGTSAPGEYF
>TRBV5-4|TRBJ1-2|-|-
TGTGCCAGCAGCTTGGACAGACTTTCCTACACCTTC
CASSLDRLSYTF
>TRBV28|TRBJ1-5|-|TRBD1
TGTGCCAGCAGCGACAGGGTCGGTGGCAATCAGCCCCAGCATTTT
CASSDRVGGNQPQHF
>TRBV5-1|TRBJ1-5|-|TRBD1
TGCGCCAGTTCCGAGACAGGGGGCCGTAATCAGCCCCAGCATTTT
CASSETGGRNQPQHF
>TRBV4-1|TRBJ2-7|-|TRBD2
TGCGCCAGCAGCCAAGAAGGGGAGGGAGGGTTAAGCGAGCAGTACTTC
CASSQEGEGGLSEQYF
>TRBV21-1|TRBJ2-1|-|-
TGTGCCAGCAGCAAAGCTGGCGGGAGGGCCTGTAATGAGCAGTTCTTC
CASSKAGGRACNEQFF